This record covers a single T cell receptor (beta chain). What it binds is unknown. This sample stems from a study of CXCR3-negative and CXCR3-positive naive CD8 T cells. Study details: With about 1.5 +/- 0.3 million reads per library, the TRB reads numbered about 135 million in total.

The CDR3 sequence is 13 residues long. cDNA libraries for TRB were generated by 5' RACE incorporating UMI labels. After re-calling the 5' RACE reads, TCRdb lists one entry per CDR3 protein, DNA absent. This specimen shows over 70,000 distinct CDR3 sequences; the ten leading clones hold less than 0.85%. Study conclusions and caveats: Comparison of naive cells showed more hydrophobic TRB CDR3s in CXCR3-positive than in CXCR3-negative naive cells. Diversity ran similarly high across both naive subsets but far lower in memory CD8+ cells.

Naive CD8+ T cells showed a CD45RO-CCR7+CD27+CD95- phenotype. The chain links TRBV12-3 or TRBV12-4 to TRBJ1-5. The TCR originated in a human donor in good health. Some clones in this sample may be carry-over from other donors' samples. The sample taken for sequencing was naive CXCR3+ CD8+ T cells from blood. Subset in this sample: CD45RO-CCR7+CD27+CD95- naive CD8+ T cells expressing CXCR3 (TNR3+). CDR3 in amino acids: CASTDYSNQPQHF.